This T cell receptor (beta chain) was identified during a study of blood T cell repertoires in COVID-19. Looking at the study overall: Sites across the United States, Italy and Spain contributed samples from acute and convalescent COVID-19. PBMCs, B-cell-depleted T cells, or T cells provided the cDNA or gDNA that made up the material.

This CDR3 is built from 13 residues. Germline V CDR1 and CDR2: LNHDA, SQIVND (reference sequence). The ends lost 7 bases at V and 6 bases at J; junction bases unmatched: 3. TCRdb keeps only in-frame clones here, not all; method: immunoSEQ multiplex PCR. The sample comprises about 210,000 clones, about four fifths of which are singletons, and about 2.5% rests with the top ten. The clonotype originates from a woman aged 40 to 50 with active or convalescent COVID-19. The J gene is TRBJ1-4, the V gene TRBV19; 9 bases agree with TRBD1. Material for sequencing was peripheral blood. Here the CDR3 reads CASKGQGYEKLFF. The CDR3 DNA follows: TGTGCCAGTAAAGGACAGGGGTATGAAAAACTGTTTTTT.